In this sample, the clone carrying this TCR beta chain turned up many times. The CDR3 length is 13 residues. V lost 3 bases, J lost 1 base, and 5 bases lay in between. CDR1 and CDR2 (germline): SNHLY, FYNNEI. The record originates from a study of T cells in Graves' hyperthyroidism and ophthalmopathy. TCR beta CDR3 regions were amplified from RNA. First-round RT-PCR of the TCR CDR3 relied on the HTBI primer set. Via MiXCR, TCRdb re-called the multiplex PCR reads, giving one row per CDR3 protein. The sample has roughly 290,000 distinct CDR3 sequences, around 15% seen once. This clonotype was sampled from a woman aged 40 to 50 with Graves' hyperthyroidism. The sequenced material came from blood. The V and J genes are TRBV2 and TRBJ2-3; no clear D gene. CDR3 sequence: CASSDAGTDTQYF. CDR3 DNA sequence: TGTGCCAGCAGTGACGCAGGCACAGATACGCAGTATTTT.